This T cell receptor beta chain was sequenced during a study of cytomegalovirus exposure and HLA in healthy donors. As to this clone: Its antigen is unknown. Relative to the germline gene, one junction end is altered; a read error may explain this.

The CDR3 contains 14 residues. Germline V lookup: CDR1 GTSNPN, CDR2 SVGIG (reference sequence). Regarding the study as a whole: The likely explanation for a cluster of highly shared sequence variants was sequencing artifact. Sequencing depth across donors, presence/absence analyses assumed, was roughly uniform.

A multiplex PCR was run with 60 Vbeta primers and 13 Jbeta primers. Sequencing was performed with immunoSEQ multiplex PCR; in TCRdb, only in-frame clones are kept and a portion is missing. Of 150,000 to 200,000 clones in the sample, more than 60% were seen once. The clonotype originates from a man between 18 and 29 years old in good health and CMV-seropositive. Sequencing was carried out using PBMCs. The chain recombines TRBV30 with TRBJ2-2; TRBD1 might be the D (7 bases). This chain's CDR3 is CAWRSQGGTGGLFF. In DNA, the CDR3 is TGTGCCTGGAGGTCTCAGGGGGGCACCGGGGGGCTGTTTTTT. Using reference TRBV30 and TRBJ2-2 for the parts outside the CDR3, the full variable domain is SQTIHQWPATLVQPVGSPLSLECTVEGTSNPNLYWYRQAAGRGLQLLFYSVGIGQISSEVPQNLSASRPQDRQFILSSKKLLLSDSGFYLCAWRSQGGTGGLFFGEGSRLTVL.